This entry features one TCR beta chain sequence. In this sample, this clonotype turned up a few times. Its antigen remains undetermined. Base-call qualities are not available, and no considerably larger clone is one nucleotide away. Stable Graves' hyperthyroidism was defined as the absence of progression to ophthalmopathy over 18 months of follow-up. The hyperthyroidism patients were between 18 and 65 years old and newly diagnosed, with a disease duration of less than 2 months. The study excluded patients with uncontrolled infections, other autoimmune diseases, pregnancy or lactation. Diagnoses were based on clinical symptoms, serum thyroxine and TRAb, thyroid ultrasound and orbital computed tomography. Ficoll-Paque density gradient centrifugation was used to isolate PBMCs from around 10 ml of fresh peripheral blood. Total RNA was extracted using Trizol reagent, and RNA quality was assessed on an Agilent 2100 Bioanalyzer.

Counted from cysteine to phenylalanine, this CDR3 has 19 amino acids. Only CDR3 DNA remains: 57 bases, in frame from the first base. For this chain, trimming is 2 bases at the V end and 0 bases at the J end, and the number of junction bases without a gene match is 8. CDR1 is given as KGHSH and CDR2 as LQKENI, both from the germline V gene. The data originate from a study of T cells in Graves' hyperthyroidism and ophthalmopathy (dated by TCRdb to the late 2010s). Broadly, across the study: Peripheral blood samples were taken at initial diagnosis, before any treatment was given. The roughly 100 discovery patients were randomly divided into training and test sets at a 7:3 ratio. The study also compared thyroid tissue and blood T-cell repertoires from roughly 6 Graves' hyperthyroidism patients. TCR V-J signatures able to tell the groups apart were searched for in a discovery cohort of 100 or so patients, of whom about 40 had Graves' ophthalmopathy and around 57 had stable Graves' hyperthyroidism. After blood sampling, hyperthyroidism patients were treated with methimazole at a starting dose of 30 mg daily, and ophthalmopathy patients were treated with high-dose intravenous methylprednisolone. The paper describes TCR Vbeta CDR3 sequencing of more than 120 peripheral blood samples, made up of some 42 ophthalmopathy patients, around 78 hyperthyroidism patients and roughly 17 progressor patients. Prospective prediction of ophthalmopathy was tested in an independent validation cohort of fewer than 20 hyperthyroidism patients and 15 to 17 patients who later progressed to ophthalmopathy. Summary of the overall study and its limitations: In validation, the model predicted progression to ophthalmopathy with roughly 66% sensitivity and about 72% specificity, a median of 6.5 months before onset. Blood samples also contained most of the expanded thyroid clonotypes (frequency above 0.001), which suggests that blood repertoires may reflect thyroid immune responses. Ophthalmopathy was separated from stable hyperthyroidism by a 13 V-J signature model, with roughly 88% sensitivity and about 81% specificity obtained in cross-validation and 80%/75% obtained in testing. Sample size was not statistically predetermined, and investigators were not blinded to group allocation.

Amplification of TCR beta CDR3 regions was carried out from RNA transcripts. For the first round of RT-PCR on the TCR CDR3, the HTBI primer set was used together with the Qiagen OneStep RT-PCR kit. A second multiplex PCR round built the libraries, followed by size selection and purification. Paired-end sequencing of the libraries was performed with 100 bp reads on an Illumina HiSeq2000. On the study's bioinformatics: Raw data were processed with SOAPnuke, discarding reads with adapters, uncalled bases, mean Phred below 15, or no exact constant-primer or identifier match. High-quality paired reads were merged using COPE v1.2.5, and each unique nucleotide sequence was defined as a clonotype. MiTCR v1.1 was used to align clonotypes to the IMGT TRBV, TRBD and TRBJ reference segments. The analysis included only V-J combinations with a frequency above 0.0001, which together covered approximately 99% of the repertoires. A TCS score was defined as the ratio between F50 (clonal expansion) and ExV (chaos), using BLOSUM62-based TCRdist between CDR3 peptides within each V-J. Welch's t-statistics and random forest reduced around 550 V-J features to 10 to 15, which were used in a naive Bayes classifier (R e1071). TCRdb reworked the public reads: Q25 trimming with fastp, MiXCR clone assembly, productive beta chains retained. Rows merge per CDR3 protein into single entries with the most common DNA and genes. These V and J calls are TCRdb output, not the study's own analysis. The sample profile shows approximately 370,000 distinct CDR3 sequences; under 15% of them were found once. The ten largest make up approximately 32% of the sample.

The rearranged chain carries TRBV18 and TRBJ2-6; 9 junctional bases match TRBD1. The sequenced sample consisted of blood. The receptor comes from a woman under 40 with Graves' hyperthyroidism. The CDR3 loop reads CASSPGTGNSVSGANVLTF. The nucleotide sequence reads as follows: TGTGCCAGCTCACCAGGGACAGGGAACTCGGTCTCTGGGGCCAACGTCCTGACTTTC. The full variable domain, completed from the reference TRBV18 and TRBJ2-6 proteins outside the CDR3, reads NAGVMQNPRHLVRRRGQEARLRCSPMKGHSHVYWYRQLPEEGLKFMVYLQKENIIDESGMPKERFSAEFPKEGPSILRIQQVVRGDSAAYFCASSPGTGNSVSGANVLTFGAGSRLTVL.